This T cell receptor (beta chain) was sequenced for a study of a mutant IDH1 vaccine in newly diagnosed glioma listed by TCRdb under 2021. Study-wide context: Of the 25 to 40 patients who were treated, around 62% were male and approximately 38% were female, and the mean age was about 40 years. Before enrollment, most patients had been given radiochemotherapy with temozolomide as standard therapy, while the rest had received either radiotherapy alone or temozolomide alone. Peripheral blood was drawn at six visits: V03 (baseline), V05, V07, V10, V12 and V13. Longitudinal TCRB deep sequencing was performed for roughly 25 treated patients wherever samples were available for exploratory analyses. What the work shows at the level of the full study, not this receptor alone: It was noted by the authors that analyses of patient blood samples could not be reproduced owing to sample limitations. Immune responses induced by the vaccine were seen in roughly 92% of patients across multiple MHC alleles. Selection of PBMC samples for TCRB deep sequencing was based on availability. No apparent relationship was observed between pseudoprogression and alterations in the top peripheral T cell clonotypes detected by TCRB sequencing.

The sample's time point label, decoded: baseline, week 1 (first vaccination visit). Taken with the paper, the label for treatment or condition translates to: pre-vaccination baseline after standard-of-care therapy. The donors had newly diagnosed IDH1-mutant astrocytomas of WHO grade 3 or 4 that showed loss of nuclear ATRX. The samples were drawn from NOA16, a multicentre, single-arm, open-label phase I trial in Germany that tested a mutant IDH1 peptide vaccine in humans for the first time. Blood drawn at visit V03 was used as the baseline sample for immunogenicity testing. Genomic DNA for TCRB sequencing was extracted from EDTA blood using the DNeasy Blood and Tissue Kit. According to the germline V gene, CDR1 reads SQVTM and CDR2 reads ANQGSEA. Trimmed from V: 4 bases; trimmed from J: 3 bases; junction bases lacking a gene match: 11. From the cysteine through the phenylalanine, the CDR3 covers 15 amino acids. The CDR3 DNA has 45 bases and is translated from base 1.

As for this clone: It lacks a known antigen. No qualities accompany the bases; no much larger clone lies one base away.

Libraries were built with the immunoSEQ multiplex PCR assay. The hsTCRB Kit was used according to the manufacturer's protocol to amplify rearranged TCR beta chain sequences. An Illumina MiSeq was used to sequence the TCRB libraries. Regarding the original processing steps: The proprietary platform of the kit vendor was used for demultiplexing, trimming and gene mapping. Imported from immuneACCESS, the table was reduced by TCRdb to in-frame sequences with V and J called. These copies leave out some clones; in studies compared against another copy, an unresolved V gene accounts for under half, and the cause of the remainder is not known. V and J calls and clone size follow that table, whereas D and trimming were derived from the DNA. Counted in this sample were 50,000 or so clones; roughly 80% of them appeared once. Of the sample, 15% to 25% is held by the ten largest clones.

Material: PBMCs, obtained from a glioma patient treated with radiotherapy, temozolomide or both. This TCR was sampled from a man between 18 and 29 years old with glioma. The chain joins TRBV29-1 to TRBJ2-5, and 7 junctional nucleotides match TRBD2. DNA sequence: TGCAGCGTTGCCAAACTAGCGAAAATCAAAGAGACCCAGTACTTC. This translates into CSVAKLAKIKETQYF.